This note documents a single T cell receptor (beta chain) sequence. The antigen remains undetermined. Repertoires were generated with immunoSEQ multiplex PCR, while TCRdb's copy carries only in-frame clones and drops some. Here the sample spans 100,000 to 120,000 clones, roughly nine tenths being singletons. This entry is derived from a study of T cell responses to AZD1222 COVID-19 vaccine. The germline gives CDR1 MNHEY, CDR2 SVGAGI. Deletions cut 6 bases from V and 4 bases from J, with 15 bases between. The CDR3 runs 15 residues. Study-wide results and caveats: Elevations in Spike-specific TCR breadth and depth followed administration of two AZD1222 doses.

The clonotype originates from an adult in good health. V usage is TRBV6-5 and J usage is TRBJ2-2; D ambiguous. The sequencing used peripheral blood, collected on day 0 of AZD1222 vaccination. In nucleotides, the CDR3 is TGTGCCAGCAGATTAGGGCAGACGGTCACCGGGGAGCTGTTTTTT. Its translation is CASRLGQTVTGELFF.